The entry that follows covers one TCR beta chain sequence. What this receptor recognizes is not known. Per-nucleotide qualities are absent, and no much larger clonotype sits a single base away. The immunoSEQ Assay, a bias-controlled multiplex PCR, was used to amplify TCRbeta CDR3 regions from genomic DNA. The authors' analysis ran thus. The number of nucleated cells in each sample was estimated by amplification of reference gene primers within the assay. Sequence reads were collapsed and filtered to measure the absolute abundance of every unique TCRbeta CDR3 rearrangement. For each sample, productive Simpson clonality was calculated as the square root of Simpson's diversity index over productive rearrangements. TCRdb mirrors the immuneACCESS table, restricted to in-frame sequences. Some clones are absent from its copies; in checked studies, under half trace to an unresolved V gene, and the reason for the others is unknown. V and J calls and clone size follow that table, whereas D and trimming were derived from the DNA. Recorded for this sample are a few hundred thousand clones; around 82% of them occurred a single time. Roughly 1.1% of the sample goes to the ten largest clones.

This entry is derived from a study of blood T cell repertoires in COVID-19 (dated by TCRdb to 2020 to 2022). The study in broad terms: Collaborator samples came from the United States, Italy and Spain and covered acute and convalescent phases of COVID-19. The samples were drawn from two sources: the first 160 participants of the ongoing ImmuneRACE study, and 1,254 subjects contributed by 6 global collaborators. The prospective study material was composed of cDNA or gDNA derived from T cells, B-cell-depleted T cells, or PBMCs. The repertoires were made available in a free public database intended to serve as a resource for research on the immune response to SARS-CoV-2. The sample metadata nearly always contained a de-identified subject ID, COVID-19 status, age in years and sex. Deeply sampled blood TCRbeta repertoires from subjects exposed to, actively infected with, or recovered from COVID-19 were included in the dataset. Where available, HLA class I and class II types were obtained from metadata supplied by the sample provider rather than from assay-based typing.

Spanning cysteine to phenylalanine, the CDR3 consists of 13 amino acids. Just the 39-base CDR3 DNA is kept, in frame starting at base 1. V lost 6 bases and J lost 5 bases, and the count of bases not matched to a germline gene is 9. Looking up the germline V gene yields CDR1 SQVTM and CDR2 ANQGSEA. Points the paper makes about the study in general: The amount of clinical and demographic metadata varied by source and participant and was provided uncurated.

Whole blood was collected in K2EDTA tubes by collaborating institutions according to the institutions' own protocols. For TCRbeta analysis, collaborator samples were shipped as frozen whole blood, as isolated PBMCs, or as DNA extracted from either sample type. The sequence came from a woman in her forties or fifties with acute or convalescent COVID-19. The chain employs TRBV29-1 and TRBJ1-1; 7 of the junction bases match TRBD1. The sample comprised peripheral blood. In nucleotides, the sequence is TGCAGCGTATTGACAGGGTCTTGGACTGAAGCTTTCTTT. It encodes CSVLTGSWTEAFF.